These 10 T cell receptor beta chains were all obtained from the same sample, sequenced in a study of T cells in women clearing cervical HPV infection. Here immunoSEQ multiplex PCR was the method, and the copy in TCRdb shows in-frame clones only, minus some. The sample's table shows 18,000 or so clones. Sequencing used blood buffy coat. These receptors came from a woman aged 18-69 years with a cervical HPV16 infection that either progressed to CIN3+ or cleared (not recorded which).

As regards this clone: The sequenced fragment ends 3 residues before the CDR3 boundary, so the rest is inferred from the germline J gene. The chain employs TRBV2 and TRBJ2-7; TRBD1 matches at 7 bases. This CDR3 region has 14 residues. Trimming at V came to 3 bases and at J to 4 bases, leaving 6 bases not matched to a gene. CDR1 and CDR2 (germline): SNHLY, FYNNEI. The CDR3 bases that were read are TGTGCCAGCAGTGATAAGGGGGCGCGTTACGAG. Translation: CASSDKGARYE. The entire CDR3 is CASSDKGARYEQYF.

A remark on this clone: The read finishes 3 residues shy of the CDR3 end, and the germline J gene is used to complete it. The chain links TRBV20-1 to TRBJ2-3, with 7 bases lining up with TRBD1. The CDR3 is 17 amino acids. The junction had 14 bases not matched to a gene; V was cut back by 2 bases and J by 3 bases. CDR1 and CDR2 from the germline V gene are DFQATT and SNEGSKA (reference sequence). The part of the CDR3 DNA that was read is TGCAGTGCTAGAAAACGACAGGGTCGAGTCATTACAGATACG. This gives the protein CSARKRQGRVITDT. In full, the CDR3 is CSARKRQGRVITDTQYF.

On this clone: With the read ending 3 residues before the CDR3 end, the germline J gene is used to fill in that end. The V and J genes are TRBV5-1 and TRBJ1-1; TRBD1 might be the D (5 bases). The CDR3 consists of 14 residues. CDR1 is SGHRS, CDR2 YFSETQ, per germline. V lost 2 bases and J lost 1, with 9 bases in between. The sequenced part of the CDR3 DNA is TGCGCCAGCAGCTTAGCCACAGGGAACACTGAA. Translated, it gives CASSLATGNTE. The whole CDR3 is CASSLATGNTEAFF.

About this clone: The read ends 3 residues before the CDR3 terminus; that terminus is restored from the germline J gene. The V and J genes are TRBV20-1 and TRBJ2-5, with D unclear. The CDR3 has 13 residues. V was pared by 2 bases and J by 3 bases, with 10 bases between. CDR1 is DFQATT and CDR2 is SNEGSKA in the germline V gene (reference sequence). The CDR3 DNA, read in part, is TGCAGTGCTAGAAGGGCTGGAGAAGAGACC. As protein: CSARRAGEET. The whole CDR3 is CSARRAGEETQYF.

According to its frequency, this clone is medium-sized. The read stops 3 residues short of the end of the CDR3; the missing end is completed from the germline J gene. This chain joins TRBV7-3 and TRBJ2-3; a weak D match, TRBD1 (5 bases). Germline V lookup: CDR1 SGHTA, CDR2 FQGTGA. The length of the CDR3 is 16 residues. Trimming removed 2 bases from V and 0 bases from J, with 12 bases in between. Partial CDR3 DNA: TGTGCCAGCAGCTTAGGGGCTGCCCCTAGCACAGATACG. It translates to CASSLGAAPSTDT. Given in full, the CDR3 is CASSLGAAPSTDTQYF.

About this clone: The read is 3 residues too short to cover the CDR3 end, so that end is filled in from the germline J gene. The genes are TRBV30 and TRBJ2-4; 8 bases agree with TRBD1. Losses at the gene ends were 3 bases for V and 6 bases for J; bases not matched to a gene: 4. The CDR3 is made up of 13 amino acids. CDR1 GTSNPN and CDR2 SVGIG come from the germline V gene (reference sequence). CDR3 in amino acids: CAWSQGAGNIQYF. Partial CDR3 DNA: TGTGCCTGGAGCCAGGGGGCGGGAAACATT.

Concerning this clone itself: The read falls 3 residues short of the CDR3 end, and the missing part is taken from the germline J gene. The V and J genes are TRBV20-1 and TRBJ2-3; 7 bases align to TRBD2. CDR1 is DFQATT, CDR2 SNEGSKA, per germline (reference sequence). The V gene end was trimmed by 1 base and the J gene end by 5 bases; junction bases not matched to a gene: 9. This CDR3 has 15 amino acids. The CDR3 DNA, read in part, is TGCAGTGCTAGAGGGCTAGCGGTCGGTAAAGATACG. It translates to CSARGLAVGKDT. The whole CDR3 sequence reads CSARGLAVGKDTQYF.

As regards this clone: The read ends 3 residues shy of where the CDR3 ends; the end is completed using the germline J gene. The V and J genes are TRBV12-3 or TRBV12-4 and TRBJ2-7; 7 positions match TRBD1. V trimming: 5 bases; J trimming: 3 bases; junction bases outside the gene matches: 1. The CDR3 consists of 12 residues. The CDR3 bases that were read are TGTGCCAGCAGTGGGGACAGCTACGAG. Translated, it gives CASSGDSYE. The complete CDR3 sequence is CASSGDSYEQYF.

The CDR3 loop reads CASSQDDLLAYNEQFF. CDR3 DNA (partial): TGCGCCAGCAGCCAAGACGATCTCCTAGCCTACAATGAG. The chain employs TRBV4-1 and TRBJ2-1; no clear D. Read sequence stops 3 residues before the CDR3 end, and the germline J gene provides the missing end. Trimming shortened V by 0 bases and J by 2 bases, and 11 bases separated the two germline ends. CDR1 and CDR2 from the germline V gene are MGHRA and YSYEKL. The CDR3 length is 16 residues.

Turning to this clone: The read falls 3 residues short of the CDR3 end, and the missing part is taken from the germline J gene. This rearrangement joins TRBV7-2 to TRBJ2-4; TRBD1 aligns across 8 bases. Germline V CDR1 and CDR2: SGHTA, FQGNSA. The CDR3 sequence is 15 residues long. The CDR3 is CASSLGAGGFNGQYF. Incomplete CDR3 DNA: TGTGCCAGCAGCTTAGGGGCAGGGGGCTTTAATGGT.